Listed below are T cell receptor beta chains from one sample, sequenced in a study of metastatic and nonmetastatic thyroid tumors. TCRdb re-processed the PCR reads through MiXCR. This table holds roughly 63,000 clones, about 17% found once. The sample taken for sequencing was blood. The receptors here all came from a male donor with papillary thyroid cancer or a benign thyroid nodule (not recorded which). Some clones in this sample may be carry-over from other donors' samples. CDR3s include the opening cysteine and the closing phenylalanine or tryptophan. The D gene is left open where the match is weak. Some rows have no size entry. The others give once, few or many, or a class for an expanded clone.

NA,many,TRBV5-1,TRBJ2-2,TGCGCCAGCAGCTTGGTTTCCGGGGAGCTGTTTTTT,CASSLVSGELFF
NA,NA,TRBV29-1,TRBJ2-1,TGCAGCGTTGGTGTGAGGGCCTCCTACAATGAGCAGTTCTTC,CSVGVRASYNEQFF
NA,NA,TRBV5-5,TRBJ1-1,TGTGCCAGCAGCGTGAGAATCTCCACTGAAGTTTTCTTT,CASSVRISTEVFF
NA,many,TRBV12-3/TRBV12-4,TRBJ2-3,TGTGCCAGCATCTTCGAAGGTAGCTACACAGATACGCAGTATTTT,CASIFEGSYTDTQYF
NA,few,TRBV6-1,TRBJ2-1,TGTACCAGCAGAAACAGGGATAATGAGCAGTTCTTC,CTSRNRDNEQFF
NA,many,TRBV12-3/TRBV12-4,TRBJ2-1,TGTGCCAGCAGTCAATTGTTGGGGTGGTCCTACAATGAGCAGTTCTTC,CASSQLLGWSYNEQFF
TRBD1,many,TRBV6-1,TRBJ1-6,TGTGCCAGCAGACCCGACAGGGCTTCTAATTCACCCCTCCACTTT,CASRPDRASNSPLHF
TRBD1,few,TRBV28,TRBJ1-2,TGTGCCAGCATTCAGGCCCGACAGGGGAGAGCCTATGTCTACACCTTC,CASIQARQGRAYVYTF
NA,few,TRBV7-3,TRBJ2-6,TGTGCCAGCAGCAAGGACAGTCTCCTCTCTACTGGGGCCAACGTCCTGACTTTC,CASSKDSLLSTGANVLTF
NA,many,TRBV12-3/TRBV12-4,TRBJ1-4,TGTGCCAGCAGTTTATCCTATGAAAAACTGTTTTTT,CASSLSYEKLFF
NA,few,TRBV12-3/TRBV12-4,TRBJ2-1,TGTGCCAGCAGTTCCTTTAGAGGCGGGATAATCAATGAGCAGTTCTTC,CASSSFRGGIINEQFF
NA,many,TRBV5-6,TRBJ1-2,TGTGCCAGCAGCTTGGGTTTAGCAGGGGCGTATGGCTACACCTTC,CASSLGLAGAYGYTF
TRBD2,many,TRBV4-3,TRBJ2-1,TGCGCCAGCAGCCAAAAGACTAGCGGAGGCATGTCCTACAATGAGCAGTTCTTC,CASSQKTSGGMSYNEQFF
NA,NA,TRBV6-2/TRBV6-3,TRBJ1-4,TGTGCCGGCAGTCGCCGACGTGCAACGGTGTGGGAAAAACTGTTTTTT,CAGSRRRATVWEKLFF
NA,many,TRBV3-1,TRBJ2-2,TGTGCCAGCAGCCAAGTAGGCGCGGCCGGGGAGCTGTTTTTT,CASSQVGAAGELFF
NA,many,TRBV24-1,TRBJ2-3,TGTGCCACCGGTGAGCGGGGCACAGATACGCAGTATTTT,CATGERGTDTQYF
NA,many,TRBV19,TRBJ2-5,TGTGCCAGTAGTATAGATATCACAGGTTTCGAGACCCAGTACTTC,CASSIDITGFETQYF
NA,many,TRBV27,TRBJ2-5,TGTGCCAGCAGTTTAAAATGGCAGCGGGAGACCCAGTACTTC,CASSLKWQRETQYF
NA,many,TRBV28,TRBJ2-7,TGTGCCAGCAGTTTTGGGAAGCTCTACGAGCAGTACTTC,CASSFGKLYEQYF
NA,few,TRBV24-1,TRBJ1-2,TGTGCCACCAGTGATTCTGGAGGGCCTGGCTACACCTTC,CATSDSGGPGYTF
TRBD2,many,TRBV29-1,TRBJ2-1,TGCAGCGTTGCTAGCGGGGGGGATGAGCAGTTCTTC,CSVASGGDEQFF
NA,many,TRBV28,TRBJ2-2,TGTGCCAGCAGTTTAGACAACACCGGGGAGCTGTTTTTT,CASSLDNTGELFF